This TCR beta chain emerged from a study of T cells after yellow fever vaccination. At the level of the study: Each low-cell-number fraction was prepared by means of SMART-Seq v4 Ultra Low Input. Notes on the study in general: Detected again after the booster were most primary-vaccination clones, at 95% to 98% CD4 and about 89% CD8. The secondary response was weaker, and its peak arrived faster, on day 5 versus 15. CD4 and CD8 compartments shared a small share of clonotypes, likely from convergent recombination.

A few counts support this clonotype. Its antigen is currently unknown. TCRdb re-called the 5' RACE reads with MiXCR, one entry per CDR3 protein. Of around 250,000 distinct CDR3 sequences in the sample, less than 8.5% are singletons; the top ten hold about 0.85%. The CDR3 length is 11 residues. Trimming removed 7 bases from V and 8 bases from J, with 11 bases in between. Material: CD4+ T cells sorted from PBMCs, obtained 15 days after the yellow fever booster vaccination. The TCR originated in a man in his thirties or forties who received the YFV17D yellow fever vaccine. The chain uses TRBV12-3 or TRBV12-4 and TRBJ1-1; TRBD1 might be the D (6 bases). The CDR3 sequence is CASTHGTEAFF. Here the CDR3 DNA reads TGTGCCAGCACACACGGGACAGAAGCTTTCTTT.